A single sample gave rise to the 3 T cell receptor beta chains below, sequenced in a study. TCRdb analysed the RT-PCR reads with MiXCR anew, one entry per CDR3 protein. The sample shows about 680,000 distinct CDR3 sequences, 14% of them seen only once. Material for sequencing was memory CD4+ T cells from blood. The receptors shown here come from a female donor in good health, serving as a healthy control.

This clonotype came up a few times. The rearrangement links TRBV5-1 to TRBJ1-4; D is perhaps TRBD1 (6 bases). Germline V gene data show CDR1 as SGHRS and CDR2 as YFSETQ. Trimming stripped 1 base from V and 2 bases from J, with 9 bases between. The CDR3 consists of 15 residues. CDR3 region: CASSLMGATNEKLFF. The CDR3 bases are TGCGCCAGCAGCTTGATGGGGGCGACTAATGAAAAACTGTTTTTT.

The V call is TRBV5-1, the J call TRBJ2-2; 11 nucleotides agree with TRBD2. The trim removed 2 bases at V and 5 bases at J, leaving 11 bases unmatched. CDR1 and CDR2 (germline): SGHRS, YFSETQ. The CDR3 runs to 18 residues. CDR3 coding DNA: TGCGCCAGCAGCTTCGATGACACAGGACTAGCGGGTACCGGGGAGCTGTTTTTT. Translating gives CASSFDDTGLAGTGELFF.

V and J are TRBV3-1 and TRBJ2-2; D unresolved. Germline CDR1 and CDR2: LGHDT and YNNKEL (reference sequence). V was cut by 3 bases and J by 2 bases, with 7 bases left in between. This CDR3 has 14 amino acids. In nucleotides, the CDR3 is TGTGCCAGCAGCCAGTGGTTAAACACCGGGGAGCTGTTTTTT. Encoded protein: CASSQWLNTGELFF.